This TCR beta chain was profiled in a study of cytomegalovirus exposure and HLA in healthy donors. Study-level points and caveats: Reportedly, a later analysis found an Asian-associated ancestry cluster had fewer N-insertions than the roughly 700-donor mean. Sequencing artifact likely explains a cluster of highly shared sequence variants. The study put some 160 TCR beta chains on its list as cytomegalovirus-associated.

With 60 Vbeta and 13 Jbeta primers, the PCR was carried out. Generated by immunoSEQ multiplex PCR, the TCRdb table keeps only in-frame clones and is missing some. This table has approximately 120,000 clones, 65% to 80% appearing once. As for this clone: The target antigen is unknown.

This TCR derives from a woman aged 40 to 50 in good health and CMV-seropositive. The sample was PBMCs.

As DNA, the CDR3 is TGTGCCAGCACGACAGCTTCCTACGAGCAGTACTTC. Protein product: CASTTASYEQYF. This chain uses TRBV28 with TRBJ2-7, with a possible D match to TRBD1 (5 bases). V was trimmed by 7 bases and J by 1 base, leaving 8 bases between them. This CDR3 comprises 12 residues. The germline V gene has CDR1 MDHEN and CDR2 SYDVKM.